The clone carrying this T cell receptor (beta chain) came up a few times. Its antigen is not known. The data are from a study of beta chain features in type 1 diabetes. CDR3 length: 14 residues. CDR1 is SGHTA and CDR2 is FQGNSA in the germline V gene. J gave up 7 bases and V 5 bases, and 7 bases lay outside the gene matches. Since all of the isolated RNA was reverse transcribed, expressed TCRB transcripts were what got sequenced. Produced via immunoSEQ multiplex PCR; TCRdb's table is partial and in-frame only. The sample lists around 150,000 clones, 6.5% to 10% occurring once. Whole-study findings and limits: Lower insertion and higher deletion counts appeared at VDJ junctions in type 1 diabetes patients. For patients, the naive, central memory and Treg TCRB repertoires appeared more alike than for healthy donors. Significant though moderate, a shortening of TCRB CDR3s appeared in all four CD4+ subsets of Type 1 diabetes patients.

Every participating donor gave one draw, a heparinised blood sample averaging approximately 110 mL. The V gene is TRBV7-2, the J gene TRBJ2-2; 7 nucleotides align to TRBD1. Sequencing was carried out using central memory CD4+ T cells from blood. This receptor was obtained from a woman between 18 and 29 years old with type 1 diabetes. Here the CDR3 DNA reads TGTGCCAGCAGCCTACAGGGGATAGACGGGGAGCTGTTTTTT. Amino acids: CASSLQGIDGELFF.